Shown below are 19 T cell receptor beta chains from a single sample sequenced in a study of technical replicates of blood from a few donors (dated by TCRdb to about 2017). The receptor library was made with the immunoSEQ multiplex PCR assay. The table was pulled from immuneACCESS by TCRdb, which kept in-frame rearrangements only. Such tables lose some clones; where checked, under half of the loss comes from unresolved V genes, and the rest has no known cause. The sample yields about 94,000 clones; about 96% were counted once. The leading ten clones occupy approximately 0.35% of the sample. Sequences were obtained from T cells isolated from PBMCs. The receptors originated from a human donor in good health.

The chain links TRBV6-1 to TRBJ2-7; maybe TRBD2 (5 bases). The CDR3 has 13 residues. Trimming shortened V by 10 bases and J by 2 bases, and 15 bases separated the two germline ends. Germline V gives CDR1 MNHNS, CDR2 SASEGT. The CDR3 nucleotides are TGTGCCACCTGGACTGTGGCCCCCTACGAGCAGTACTTC. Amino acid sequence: CATWTVAPYEQYF.

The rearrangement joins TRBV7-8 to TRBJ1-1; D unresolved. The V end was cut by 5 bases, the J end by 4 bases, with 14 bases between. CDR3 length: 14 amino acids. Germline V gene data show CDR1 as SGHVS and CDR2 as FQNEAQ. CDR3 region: CASSGSGWGTEAFF. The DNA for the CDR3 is TGTGCCAGCAGCGGCTCGGGATGGGGCACTGAAGCTTTCTTT.

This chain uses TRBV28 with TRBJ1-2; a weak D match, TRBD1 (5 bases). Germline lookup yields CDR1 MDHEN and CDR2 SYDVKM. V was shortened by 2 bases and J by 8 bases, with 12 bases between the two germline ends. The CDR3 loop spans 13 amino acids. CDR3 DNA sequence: TGTGCCAGCAGTTTAAAAGGGGTAGGGGGCTACACCTTC. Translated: CASSLKGVGGYTF.

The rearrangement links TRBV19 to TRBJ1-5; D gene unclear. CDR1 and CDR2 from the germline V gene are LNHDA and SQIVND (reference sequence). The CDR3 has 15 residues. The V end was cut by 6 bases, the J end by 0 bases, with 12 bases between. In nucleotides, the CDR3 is TGTGCCAGTAGGGAGGCCCGAGATAGCAATCAGCCCCAGCATTTT. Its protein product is CASREARDSNQPQHF.

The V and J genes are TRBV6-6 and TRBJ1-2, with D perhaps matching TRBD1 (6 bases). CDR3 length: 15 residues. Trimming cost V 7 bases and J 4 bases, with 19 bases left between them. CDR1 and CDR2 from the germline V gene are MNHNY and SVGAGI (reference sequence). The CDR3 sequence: CASIKQGGSGYGYTF. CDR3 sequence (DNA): TGTGCCAGCATTAAACAGGGAGGGTCAGGCTATGGCTACACCTTC.

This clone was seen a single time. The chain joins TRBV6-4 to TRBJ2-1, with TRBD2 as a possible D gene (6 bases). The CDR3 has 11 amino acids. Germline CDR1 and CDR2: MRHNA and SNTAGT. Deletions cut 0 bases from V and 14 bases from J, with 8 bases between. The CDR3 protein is CASSDSGRKFF. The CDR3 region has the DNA TGTGCCAGCAGTGACTCAGGGAGGAAGTTCTTC.

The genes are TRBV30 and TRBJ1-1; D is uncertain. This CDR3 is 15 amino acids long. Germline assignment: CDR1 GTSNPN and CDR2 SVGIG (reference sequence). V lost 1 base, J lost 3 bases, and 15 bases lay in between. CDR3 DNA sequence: TGTGCCTGGAGTGCCTTGGCCGGGATACACACTGAAGCTTTCTTT. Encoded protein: CAWSALAGIHTEAFF.

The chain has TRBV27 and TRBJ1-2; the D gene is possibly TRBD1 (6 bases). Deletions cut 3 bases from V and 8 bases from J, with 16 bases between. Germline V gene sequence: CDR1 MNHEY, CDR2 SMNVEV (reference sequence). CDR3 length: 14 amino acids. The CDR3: CASSFGGAYRGYTF. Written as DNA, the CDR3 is TGTGCCAGCAGTTTCGGGGGGGCATATCGCGGCTACACCTTC.

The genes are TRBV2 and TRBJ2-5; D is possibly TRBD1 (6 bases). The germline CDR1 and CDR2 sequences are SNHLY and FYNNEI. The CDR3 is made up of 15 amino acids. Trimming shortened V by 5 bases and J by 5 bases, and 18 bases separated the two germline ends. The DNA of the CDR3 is TGTGCCAGCAGTTCCAATGGGGGCGCAGCGGAGACCCAGTACTTC. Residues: CASSSNGGAAETQYF.

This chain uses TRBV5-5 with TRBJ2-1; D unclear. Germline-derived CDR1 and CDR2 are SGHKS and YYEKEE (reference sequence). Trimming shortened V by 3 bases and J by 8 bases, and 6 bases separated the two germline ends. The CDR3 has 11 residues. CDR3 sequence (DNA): TGTGCCAGCAGCTCTAGAGATGAGCAGTTCTTC. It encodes CASSSRDEQFF.

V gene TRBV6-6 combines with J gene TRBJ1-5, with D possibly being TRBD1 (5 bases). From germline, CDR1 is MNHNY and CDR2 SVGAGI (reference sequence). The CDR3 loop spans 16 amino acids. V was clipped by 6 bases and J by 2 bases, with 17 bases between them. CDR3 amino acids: CASRPWGEIGNQPQHF. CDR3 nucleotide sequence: TGTGCCAGCAGGCCCTGGGGGGAAATCGGCAATCAGCCCCAGCATTTT.

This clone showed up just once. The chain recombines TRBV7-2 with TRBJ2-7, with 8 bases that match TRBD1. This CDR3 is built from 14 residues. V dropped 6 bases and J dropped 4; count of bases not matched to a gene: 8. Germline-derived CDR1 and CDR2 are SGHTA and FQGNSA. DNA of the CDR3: TGTGCCAGCAGTCGTGGGACAGGTTTATACGAGCAGTACTTC. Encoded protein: CASSRGTGLYEQYF.

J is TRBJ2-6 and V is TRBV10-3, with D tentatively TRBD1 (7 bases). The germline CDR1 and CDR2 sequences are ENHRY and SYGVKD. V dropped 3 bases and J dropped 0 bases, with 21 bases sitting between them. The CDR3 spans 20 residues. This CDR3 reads CAISDTHRGTVNSGANVLTF. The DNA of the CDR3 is TGTGCCATCAGTGATACTCACCGGGGGACAGTCAACTCTGGGGCCAACGTCCTGACTTTC.

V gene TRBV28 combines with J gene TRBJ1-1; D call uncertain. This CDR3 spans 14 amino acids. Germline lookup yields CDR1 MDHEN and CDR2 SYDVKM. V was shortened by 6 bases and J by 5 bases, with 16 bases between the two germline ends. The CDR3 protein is CASSRLVIGTEAFF. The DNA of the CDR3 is TGTGCCAGCAGCCGTCTAGTCATCGGTACTGAAGCTTTCTTT.

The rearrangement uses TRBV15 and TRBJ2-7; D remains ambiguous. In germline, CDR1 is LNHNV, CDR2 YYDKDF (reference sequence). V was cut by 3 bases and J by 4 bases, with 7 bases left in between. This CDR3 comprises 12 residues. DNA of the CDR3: TGTGCCACCAGCAGTGCCTATTACGAGCAGTACTTC. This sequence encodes CATSSAYYEQYF.

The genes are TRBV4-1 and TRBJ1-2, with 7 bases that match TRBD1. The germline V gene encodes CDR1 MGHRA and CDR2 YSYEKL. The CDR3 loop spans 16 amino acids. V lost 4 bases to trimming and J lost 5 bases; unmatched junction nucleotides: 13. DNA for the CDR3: TGCGCCAGCAGCCGTAAAGAGGGGGCCCAGATGTATGGCTACACCTTC. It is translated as CASSRKEGAQMYGYTF.

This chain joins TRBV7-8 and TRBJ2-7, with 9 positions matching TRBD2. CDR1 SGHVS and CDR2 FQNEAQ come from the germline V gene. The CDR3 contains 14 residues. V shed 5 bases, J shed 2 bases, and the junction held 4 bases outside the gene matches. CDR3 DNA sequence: TGTGCCAGCAGCCCAATAGCGGGAGCCTACGAGCAGTACTTC. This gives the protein CASSPIAGAYEQYF.

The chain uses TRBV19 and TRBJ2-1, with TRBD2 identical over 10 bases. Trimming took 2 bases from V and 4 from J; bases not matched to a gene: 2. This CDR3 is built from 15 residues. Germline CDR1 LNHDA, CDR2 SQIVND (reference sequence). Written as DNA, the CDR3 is TGTGCCAGTAGTATAACTAGCGGGGAGTACAATGAGCAGTTCTTC. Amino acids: CASSITSGEYNEQFF.

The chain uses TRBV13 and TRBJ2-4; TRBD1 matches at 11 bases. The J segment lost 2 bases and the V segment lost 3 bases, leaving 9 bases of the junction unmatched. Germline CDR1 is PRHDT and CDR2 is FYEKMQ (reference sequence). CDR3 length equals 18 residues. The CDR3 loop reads CASSFSTGQGAPKNIQYF. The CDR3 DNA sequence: TGTGCCAGCAGCTTCTCGACCGGACAGGGGGCGCCCAAAAACATTCAGTACTTC.